The 11 T cell receptor beta chains listed next were all sequenced from one sample in a study of T cell repertoires in cytomegalovirus infection. One entry per CDR3 protein results from TCRdb running MiXCR on the reads. The top ten hold 1.5% to 2% of the sample, which has under 300,000 distinct CDR3 sequences, roughly an eighth seen once. Material for sequencing was PBMCs. Every receptor here comes from a human donor in good health (CMV status not recorded). Some clones in this sample may be carry-over from other donors' samples.

Ten or more counts support this clonotype. The chain combines TRBV12-3 or TRBV12-4 with TRBJ1-1; D may be TRBD1 (6 bases). V dropped 6 bases and J dropped 5 bases, with 13 bases sitting between them. The CDR3 covers 13 residues. The CDR3 sequence: CASRTTGTTEAFF. The CDR3 region has the DNA TGTGCCAGCAGAACTACAGGGACGACTGAAGCTTTCTTT.

This clonotype was seen many times. This chain joins TRBV6-5 and TRBJ2-5; 7 positions match TRBD2. Germline V gene sequence: CDR1 MNHEY, CDR2 SVGAGI. With V trimmed by 6 bases and J by 4 bases, 8 bases remained unmatched. CDR3 length equals 14 residues. CDR3 bases: TGTGCCAGCAGCTCTAGACTAGCAGGAGAGACCCAGTACTTC. Residues: CASSSRLAGETQYF.

This clonotype was observed many times. The V call is TRBV11-1, the J call TRBJ2-5; perhaps D is TRBD1 or TRBD2 (6 bases each). Deletions cut 1 base from V and 4 bases from J, with 13 bases between. CDR1 is SGHAT, CDR2 FQDESV, per germline (reference sequence). The CDR3 is made up of 15 amino acids. The CDR3: CASSLVIGGRETQYF. In nucleotides, the CDR3 is TGTGCCAGCAGCTTAGTTATCGGGGGCAGAGAGACCCAGTACTTC. The full variable domain, in which reference TRBV11-1 and TRBJ2-5 provide the parts outside the CDR3, is EAEVAQSPRYKITEKSQAVAFWCDPISGHATLYWYRQILGQGPELLVQFQDESVVDDSQLPKDRFSAERLKGVDSTLKIQPAELGDSAMYLCASSLVIGGRETQYFGPGTRLLVL.

This clonotype occurred a few times. This CDR3 reads CASSLAGTVNEAFF. The DNA of the CDR3 is TGCGCCAGCAGCTTGGCCGGGACAGTCAATGAAGCTTTCTTT. The chain employs TRBV5-1 and TRBJ1-1; TRBD1 aligns across 7 bases. With V trimmed by 0 bases and J by 7 bases, 6 bases remained unmatched. Germline values: CDR1 SGHRS, CDR2 YFSETQ. The CDR3 spans 14 residues.

This clonotype has a count of ten or more. The chain couples TRBV5-4 to TRBJ2-3; 7 bases are a match to TRBD1. V lost 0 bases, J lost 4 bases, and 5 bases stayed unmatched. There are 15 residues in the CDR3. Germline V lookup: CDR1 SGHNT, CDR2 YYREEE (reference sequence). The CDR3, as DNA: TGTGCCAGCAGCTTGGGCGGAAGGGGGCCAGATACGCAGTATTTT. This translates into CASSLGGRGPDTQYF.

Concerning this clonotype itself: A much larger clone lies a single base off, so this may be a read error. The V gene is TRBV20-1, the J gene TRBJ2-3; maybe TRBD2 (7 bases). Germline-derived CDR1 and CDR2 are DFQATT and SNEGSKA (reference sequence). This CDR3 has 14 amino acids. The CDR3 loop reads CSVRDGGAPDTQYF. DNA of the CDR3: TGCAGTGTTAGAGATGGGGGGGCGCCGGATACGCAGTATTTT.

The V call is TRBV29-1, the J call TRBJ1-3; 11 bases agree with TRBD1. The CDR3 has 16 amino acids. Trimming cost V 6 bases and J 4 bases; bases outside gene matches: 11. Germline CDR1 and CDR2: SQVTM and ANQGSEA. The CDR3 loop is CSVSSGTGGTGNTIYF. The CDR3 bases are TGCAGCGTCTCCTCCGGGACAGGGGGTACGGGAAACACCATATATTTT.

This clonotype was observed many times. The rearrangement links TRBV7-2 to TRBJ1-5; the D is unclear. The CDR3 is made up of 18 amino acids. Germline values: CDR1 SGHTA, CDR2 FQGNSA. V lost 3 bases and J lost 0, with 18 bases in between. CDR3 sequence: CASSLVGSRWGSNQPQHF. CDR3 sequence (DNA): TGTGCCAGCAGCTTGGTGGGGTCTCGCTGGGGTAGCAATCAGCCCCAGCATTTT. Full variable domain (outside the CDR3, taken from reference TRBV7-2 and TRBJ1-5): GAGVSQSPSNKVTEKGKDVELRCDPISGHTALYWYRQSLGQGLEFLIYFQGNSAPDKSGLPSDRFSAERTGGSVSTLTIQRTQQEDSAVYLCASSLVGSRWGSNQPQHFGDGTRLSIL.

This clonotype was counted only a few times. V usage is TRBV20-1 and J usage is TRBJ1-1, with TRBD1 matching over 7 bases. Trimming cost V 1 base and J 7 bases; bases outside gene matches: 6. Per the germline V gene, CDR1 is DFQATT and CDR2 is SNEGSKA (reference sequence). CDR3 length: 13 amino acids. The CDR3 DNA is TGCAGTGCTAGAGGCTTGACAGGGAGTGAAGCTTTCTTT. Its translation is CSARGLTGSEAFF.

This clonotype has at least ten counts. The CDR3 nucleotides are TGTGCCAGCAGCTTAGCATTGAGGACAGATACGCAGTATTTT. This sequence encodes CASSLALRTDTQYF. The chain links TRBV7-2 to TRBJ2-3, with unresolved D. The CDR3 length is 14 residues. The germline V gene encodes CDR1 SGHTA and CDR2 FQGNSA. Trimming removed 0 bases at V and 3 bases at J, with 7 bases between.

The V call is TRBV11-2, the J call TRBJ2-5; D perhaps matches TRBD1 (5 bases). In germline, CDR1 is SGHAT, CDR2 FQNNGV. Between the trimmed V and J ends, which lost 5 bases and 2 bases, there was a span of 12 bases. The CDR3 length is 14 residues. CDR3 sequence (DNA): TGTGCCAGCAGCCCCGACAGTCCACAAGAGACCCAGTACTTC. Its protein product is CASSPDSPQETQYF.